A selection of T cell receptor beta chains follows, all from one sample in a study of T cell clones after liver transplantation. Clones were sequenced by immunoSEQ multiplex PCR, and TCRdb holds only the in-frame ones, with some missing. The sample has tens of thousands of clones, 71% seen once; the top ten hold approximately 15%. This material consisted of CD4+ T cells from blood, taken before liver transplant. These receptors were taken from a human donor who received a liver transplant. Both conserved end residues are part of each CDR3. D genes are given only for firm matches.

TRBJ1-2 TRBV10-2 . CAVQGNYGYTF
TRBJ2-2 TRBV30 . CAWNTGPNTGELFF
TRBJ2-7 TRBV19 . CASSLGLARGTYEQYF
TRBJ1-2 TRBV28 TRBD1 CASSQGDYGYTF
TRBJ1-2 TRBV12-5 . CASGMLEVNGYTF
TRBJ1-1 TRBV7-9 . CASSLDLVNTEAFF
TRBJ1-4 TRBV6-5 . CASSRQSTNEKLFF
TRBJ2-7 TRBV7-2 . CASSWASEQYF
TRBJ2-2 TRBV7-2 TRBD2 CASSRSGTSGRTGELFF
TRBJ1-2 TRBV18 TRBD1 CASSPAGQGNYGYTF
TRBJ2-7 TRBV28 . CASSIRAPYEQYF
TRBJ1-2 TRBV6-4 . CASSAGVDYGYTF
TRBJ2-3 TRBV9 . CASSAAGDGDTQYF
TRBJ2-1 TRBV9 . CASSLRFRGSNEQFF
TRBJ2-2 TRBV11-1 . CASSFEGREELFF
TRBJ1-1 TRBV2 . CASSSDRGRAFF
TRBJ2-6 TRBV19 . CASRSGASGANVLTF
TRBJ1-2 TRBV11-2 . CASSLPGSYGYTF
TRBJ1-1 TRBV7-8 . CASSLDRNTEAFF
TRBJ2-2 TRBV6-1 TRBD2 CASSEGGRGPRTGELFF
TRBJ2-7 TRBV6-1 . CASTNGLLSSYEQYF
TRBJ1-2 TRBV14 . CASSEEYRASYTF
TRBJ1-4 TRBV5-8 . CASSFSHREGKFF
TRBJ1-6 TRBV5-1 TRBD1 CASSLETGVDNSPLHF
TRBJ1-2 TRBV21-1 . CASTLVQGASGYTF
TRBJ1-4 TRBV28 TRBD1 CASSPPGGGDEKLFF
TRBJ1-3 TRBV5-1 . CASSLDRVSGNTIYF
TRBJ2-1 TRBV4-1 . CASSQDSGTILEQFF
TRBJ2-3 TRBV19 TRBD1 CASSSRDRAADTQYF
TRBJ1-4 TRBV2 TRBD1 CASKPGTGDEKLFF
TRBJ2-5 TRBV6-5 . CASSPAADSWETQYF
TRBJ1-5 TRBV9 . CASSVESGAVQPQHF
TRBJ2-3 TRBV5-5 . CASSSQGISTDTQYF
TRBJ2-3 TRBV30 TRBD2 CAWSRGGLSTDTQYF
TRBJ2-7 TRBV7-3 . CASSFQGGGGNEQYF
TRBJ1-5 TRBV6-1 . CASSADRGGARNQPQHF
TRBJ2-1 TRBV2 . CASRLRDRRGNEQFF
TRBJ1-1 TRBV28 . CASSGRVGNTEAFF
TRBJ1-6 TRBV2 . CARDAGRENSPLHF
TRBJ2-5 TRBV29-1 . CSVEGSLVNNPQETQYF
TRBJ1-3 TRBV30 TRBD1 CAWRRQGPGNTIYF